The entry that follows covers one T cell receptor beta chain sequence. The antigen is not known. This entry is derived from a study of T cell responses to AZD1222 COVID-19 vaccine. Germline CDR1 and CDR2: SEHNR and FQNEAQ (reference sequence). The CDR3 covers 14 residues. The J segment lost 8 bases and the V segment lost 6 bases, leaving 8 bases of the junction unmatched. Notes on the study in general: As reported, nearly half of all spike-specific TCRs target variant regions that are unmutated.

Clones were read by immunoSEQ multiplex PCR, and TCRdb kept only the in-frame ones, dropping some. The sample holds 100,000 to 130,000 clones, 92% seen once. The specimen comprised peripheral blood, sampled 28 days after the second AZD1222 dose. V gene TRBV7-9 combines with J gene TRBJ1-4; 8 positions match TRBD1. This TCR was recovered from an adult who received the AZD1222 COVID-19 vaccine. CDR3 sequence (DNA): TGTGCCAGCAGTCCGGACAGGGACGCGGAAAAACTGTTTTTT. Translated: CASSPDRDAEKLFF. The full variable domain, in which reference TRBV7-9 and TRBJ1-4 provide the parts outside the CDR3, is DTGVSQNPRHKITKRGQNVTFRCDPISEHNRLYWYRQTLGQGPEFLTYFQNEAQLEKSRLLSDRFSAERPKGSFSTLEIQRTEQGDSAMYLCASSPDRDAEKLFFGSGTQLSVL.